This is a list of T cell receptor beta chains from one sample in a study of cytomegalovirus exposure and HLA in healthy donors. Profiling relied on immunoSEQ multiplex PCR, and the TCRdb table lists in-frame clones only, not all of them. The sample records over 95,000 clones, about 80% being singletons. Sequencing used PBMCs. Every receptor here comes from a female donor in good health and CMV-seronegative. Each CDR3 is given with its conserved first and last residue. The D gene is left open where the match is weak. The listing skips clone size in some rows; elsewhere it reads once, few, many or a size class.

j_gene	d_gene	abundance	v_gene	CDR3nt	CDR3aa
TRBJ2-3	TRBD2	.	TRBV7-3	TGTGCCAGCAGCTCCCATAGCGGGGGGGCCGCAGATACGCAGTATTTT	CASSSHSGGAADTQYF
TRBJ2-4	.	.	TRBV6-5	TGTGCCAGCAGTGACTCTCTAAACATTCAGTACTTC	CASSDSLNIQYF
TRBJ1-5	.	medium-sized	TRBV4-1	TGCGCCAGCAGCCACCCGACAGCTGGCAATCAGCCCCAGCATTTT	CASSHPTAGNQPQHF
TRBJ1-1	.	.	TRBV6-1	TGTGCCAGCACGGAGGGCCACCTTGTGAACACTGAAGCTTTCTTT	CASTEGHLVNTEAFF
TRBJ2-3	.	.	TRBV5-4	TGTGCCAGCAGCTTTTGGAGTTCTAGCACAGATACGCAGTATTTT	CASSFWSSSTDTQYF
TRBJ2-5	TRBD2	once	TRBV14	TGTGCCAGCAGCCCGGGACTAGCGGGGGAAGAGACCCAGTACTTC	CASSPGLAGEETQYF
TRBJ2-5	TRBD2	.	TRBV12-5	TGTGCTAGTGGTTCACTCGCCGGGAGAGCGGGGTTGGAGACCCAGTACTTC	CASGSLAGRAGLETQYF
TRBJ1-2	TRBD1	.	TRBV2	TGTGCCAGCAGTGTTATGGTCGGGCAGGGGGATGGCTACACCTTC	CASSVMVGQGDGYTF
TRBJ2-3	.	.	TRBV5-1	TGCGCCAGCAGCGGCCAGGACAGTTTCACAGATACGCAGTATTTT	CASSGQDSFTDTQYF
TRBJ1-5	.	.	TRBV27	TGTGCCAGCAGGCCGGGAGGCTTTAATCAGCCCCAGCATTTT	CASRPGGFNQPQHF
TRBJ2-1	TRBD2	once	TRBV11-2	TGTGCCAGCAGCTTAGGGGGGGGACGAAATGAGCAGTTCTTC	CASSLGGGRNEQFF
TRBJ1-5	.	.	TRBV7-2	TGTGCCAGCAGCTTCGACATCCTGAGTCAGCCCCAGCATTTT	CASSFDILSQPQHF
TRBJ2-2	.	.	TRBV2	TGTGCCAGCAGTGTTGCCGGGAGTGCGACCGGGGAGCTGTTTTTT	CASSVAGSATGELFF
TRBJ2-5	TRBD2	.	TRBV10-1	TGCGCCAGCAGTGAGGGACTAGCGGGGGGGGAAGAGACCCAGTACTTC	CASSEGLAGGEETQYF
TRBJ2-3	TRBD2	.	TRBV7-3	TGTGCCAGCAGCTTAGGGGAACCGGGACTACCACCCGATACGCAGTATTTT	CASSLGEPGLPPDTQYF
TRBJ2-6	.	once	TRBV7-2	TGTGCCAGCACCCCCGCCCTACTTAACTCTGGGGCCAACGTCCTGACTTTC	CASTPALLNSGANVLTF
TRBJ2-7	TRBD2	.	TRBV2	TGTGCCAGCAGTCGGGAGGGTTCCTACGAGCAGTACTTC	CASSREGSYEQYF
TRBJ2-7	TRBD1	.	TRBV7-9	TGTGCCAGCTCCGTTCCGGGACAGGGCCTCTACGAGCAGTACTTC	CASSVPGQGLYEQYF
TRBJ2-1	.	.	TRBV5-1	TGCGCCAGCAGCGACAGGAACTCCTACAATGAGCAGTTCTTC	CASSDRNSYNEQFF
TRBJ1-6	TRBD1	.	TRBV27	TGTGCCAGCAGCATCGGACAGGGGGCTATACCCCTCCACTTT	CASSIGQGAIPLHF
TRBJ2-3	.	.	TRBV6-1	TGTGCCAGCAGTGACCGGGGGGCTGGGGATACGCAGTATTTT	CASSDRGAGDTQYF
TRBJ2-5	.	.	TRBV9	TGTGCCAGCAGCGTCGCCATCGCGGTTGGAAGGGAGACCCAGTACTTC	CASSVAIAVGRETQYF
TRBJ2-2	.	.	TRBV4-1	TGCGCCAGCAGCCAGCGAGGGGGGGCGAACACCGGGGAGCTGTTTTTT	CASSQRGGANTGELFF
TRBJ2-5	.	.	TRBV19	TGTGCCAGTAGTATAGATACAGAAGAGACCCAGTACTTC	CASSIDTEETQYF
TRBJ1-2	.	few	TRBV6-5	TGTGCCAGCAGTCCAACAGGGAGGGATGGCTACACCTTC	CASSPTGRDGYTF
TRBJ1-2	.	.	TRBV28	TGTGCCAGCAGTTCGGGGGGAAGCTATGGCTACACCTTC	CASSSGGSYGYTF
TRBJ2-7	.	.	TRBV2	TGTGCCATCCTCAGGGGTCCTCCCTCCTACGAGCAGTACTTC	CAILRGPPSYEQYF
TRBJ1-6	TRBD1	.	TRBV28	TGTGCCAGCAGTTTCTTCGGGACAGGGAATTCACCCCTCCACTTT	CASSFFGTGNSPLHF
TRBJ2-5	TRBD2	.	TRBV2	TGTGCCAGCAGTCGCGGGGGGGCGGAGACCCAGTACTTC	CASSRGGAETQYF
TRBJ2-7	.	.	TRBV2	TGTGCCAGCAGTAACGGACTGCTCTACGAGCAGTGCTTC	CASSNGLLYEQCF
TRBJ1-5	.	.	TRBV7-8	TGTGCCAGCAGCTTCCGCAGGGAGGATCAGCCCCAGCATTTT	CASSFRREDQPQHF
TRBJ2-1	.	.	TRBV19	TGTGCCAGTAGGGGGCAAGGGAATGAGCAGTTCTTC	CASRGQGNEQFF
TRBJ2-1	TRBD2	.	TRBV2	TGTGCCAGCAGAGCGGGGGGATCCTACAATGAGCAGTTCTTC	CASRAGGSYNEQFF
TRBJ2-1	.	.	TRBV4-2	TGTGCCAGCAGCCAATCATATGAGCAGTTCTTC	CASSQSYEQFF
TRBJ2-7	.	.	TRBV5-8	TGTGCCAGCACCGCGGGACTTTGGGAGCAGTACTTC	CASTAGLWEQYF
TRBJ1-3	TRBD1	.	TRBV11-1	TGTGCCAGCAGCTCGACAGGGTCTATCCCTGGAAACACCATATATTTT	CASSSTGSIPGNTIYF
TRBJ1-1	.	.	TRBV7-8	TGTGCCAGCAGCTTGTACAGCTCAAACACTGAAGCTTTCTTT	CASSLYSSNTEAFF
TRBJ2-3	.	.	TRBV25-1	TGTGCCAGCAGTGAATACTCGGGAGATACGCAGTATTTT	CASSEYSGDTQYF
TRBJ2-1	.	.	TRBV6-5	TGTGCCAGCAGTTACCTAGCGAGGGATGAGCAGTTCTTC	CASSYLARDEQFF
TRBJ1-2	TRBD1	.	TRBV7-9	TGTGCCAGCAGCTCAAGGGACAGGGGTGTGTTATGTGGCTACACCTTC	CASSSRDRGVLCGYTF
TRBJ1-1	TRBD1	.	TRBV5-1	TGCGCCAGCGCTACAGGGGAAACTGAAGCTTTCTTT	CASATGETEAFF
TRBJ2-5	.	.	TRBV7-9	TGTGCCAGCAGCTTATTGGACAGCTTCCAAGAGACCCAGTACTTC	CASSLLDSFQETQYF
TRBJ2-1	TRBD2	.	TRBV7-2	TGTGCCAGCAGCCCCCTAGCGGGGGGGACGTTCAATGAGCAGTTCTTC	CASSPLAGGTFNEQFF